The rows below give T cell receptor beta chains drawn from one sample of a study of T cells in localized non-small cell lung cancer. Produced via immunoSEQ multiplex PCR; TCRdb's table is partial and in-frame only. The table records around 41,000 clones, around 83% of them present only once. Source: peripheral blood, taken before any cancer treatment. Every receptor here comes from a woman aged 18-55 years with stage III lung adenocarcinoma. The CDR3 runs from the conserved cysteine through the conserved F or W. The D gene is left open where the match is weak. Clone size is stated in some rows and not others, as once, few, many or a class when expanded.

TRBJ2-7 NA TRBV11-3 TRBD1 CASSLPRDRNSYEQYF TGTGCCAGCAGCTTACCCCGGGACAGGAATTCCTACGAGCAGTACTTC
TRBJ2-1 NA TRBV5-4 TRBD2 CASSPFERGISDEQFF TGTGCCAGCAGCCCGTTTGAGCGGGGGATTTCCGATGAGCAGTTCTTC
TRBJ2-1 once TRBV7-2 NA CASSFSLATEQFF TGTGCCAGCAGCTTTAGCCTAGCGACTGAGCAGTTCTTC
TRBJ1-1 NA TRBV6-1 NA CASSEARGRTEAFF TGTGCCAGCAGTGAAGCGCGGGGTAGGACTGAAGCTTTCTTT
TRBJ1-1 once TRBV13 NA CASSSRQKYSLNTEAFF TGTGCCAGCAGCTCCCGACAGAAATATTCCTTGAACACTGAAGCTTTCTTT
TRBJ1-6 NA TRBV7-8 NA CASSLRASSYNSPLHF TGTGCCAGCAGCTTACGGGCTAGCTCCTATAATTCACCCCTCCACTTT
TRBJ1-5 once TRBV30 NA CAWSAVTGNQPQHF TGTGCCTGGAGTGCGGTGACAGGTAATCAGCCCCAGCATTTT
TRBJ2-2 NA TRBV7-2 NA CASSLGFGPATGELFF TGTGCCAGCAGCTTAGGGTTCGGCCCGGCCACCGGGGAGCTGTTTTTT
TRBJ2-1 NA TRBV5-1 TRBD2 CASSPLVSGGRNEQFF TGCGCCAGCAGCCCCCTCGTTAGCGGGGGCCGTAATGAGCAGTTCTTC
TRBJ2-2 NA TRBV7-8 NA CASSPKPGVGLFF TGTGCCAGCAGCCCGAAGCCGGGGGTCGGGCTGTTTTTT
TRBJ1-2 NA TRBV29-1 NA CSAERPSEGYTF TGCAGCGCCGAGAGGCCCTCCGAGGGCTACACCTTC
TRBJ1-1 few TRBV19 TRBD1 CASNSRDRAEAFF TGTGCCAGTAACTCCCGGGACAGGGCTGAAGCTTTCTTT